Shown below are 2 T cell receptor beta chains from a single sample sequenced in a study of shared clonotypes between healthy human individuals. TCRdb's table, derived via immunoSEQ multiplex PCR, lists solely in-frame clones and lacks some. The sample lists about 2.5 million clones, less than 95% occurring once. What was sequenced was naive CD4+ T cells from PBMCs. Described subset: CD45RA+ positively selected. The receptor source for this set is a man between 18 and 29 years old in good health. Some clones in this sample may be carry-over from other donors' samples.

The gene calls are TRBV25-1 and TRBJ2-2; TRBD2 matches 7 bases. The CDR3 runs to 17 residues. The germline CDR1 and CDR2 sequences are MGHDK and SYGVNS. Trimming at V came to 0 bases and at J to 4 bases, leaving 8 bases not matched to a gene. The CDR3 spells CASSEYIGGDVTGELFF. The CDR3 region has the DNA TGTGCCAGCAGTGAATATATTGGGGGGGACGTCACCGGGGAGCTGTTTTTT. The entire variable domain, with the rest obtained from reference TRBV25-1 and TRBJ2-2, is as follows: EADIYQTPRYLVIGTGKKITLECSQTMGHDKMYWYQQDPGMELHLIHYSYGVNSTEKGDLSSESTVSRIRTEHFPLTLESARPSHTSQYLCASSEYIGGDVTGELFFGEGSRLTVL.

The chain couples TRBV9 to TRBJ2-3, with 8 nucleotides matching TRBD2. The CDR3 contains 14 residues. CDR1 SGDLS and CDR2 YYNGEE come from the germline V gene. After removal of 5 bases from V and 6 bases from J, the junction contained 8 bases not matched to a gene. This CDR3 reads CASRRGLAGDTQYF. CDR3 coding DNA: TGTGCCAGCAGAAGAGGACTAGCAGGGGATACGCAGTATTTT.